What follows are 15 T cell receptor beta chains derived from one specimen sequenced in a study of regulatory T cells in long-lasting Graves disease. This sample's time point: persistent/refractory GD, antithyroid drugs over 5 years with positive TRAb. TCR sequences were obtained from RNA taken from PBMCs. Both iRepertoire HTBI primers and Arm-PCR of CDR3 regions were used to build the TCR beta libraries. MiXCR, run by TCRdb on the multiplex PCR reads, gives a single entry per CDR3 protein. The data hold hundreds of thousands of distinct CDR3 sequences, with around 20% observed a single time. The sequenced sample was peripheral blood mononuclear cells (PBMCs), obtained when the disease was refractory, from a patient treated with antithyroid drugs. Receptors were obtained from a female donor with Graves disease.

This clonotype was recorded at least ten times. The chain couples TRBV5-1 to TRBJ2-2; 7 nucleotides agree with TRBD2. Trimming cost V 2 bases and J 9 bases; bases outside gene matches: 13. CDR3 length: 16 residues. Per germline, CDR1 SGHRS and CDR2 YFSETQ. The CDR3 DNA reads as TGCGCCAGCAGCTTTGGGCTAGCGGAGGGGAGAAGGGAGCTGTTTTTT. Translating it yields CASSFGLAEGRRELFF.

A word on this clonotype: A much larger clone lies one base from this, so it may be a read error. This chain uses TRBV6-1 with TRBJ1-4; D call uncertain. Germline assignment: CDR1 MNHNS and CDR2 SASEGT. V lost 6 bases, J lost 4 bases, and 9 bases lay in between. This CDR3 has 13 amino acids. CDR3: CASSRTVNEKLFF. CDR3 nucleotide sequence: TGTGCCAGCAGCCGGACCGTTAATGAAAAACTGTTTTTT.

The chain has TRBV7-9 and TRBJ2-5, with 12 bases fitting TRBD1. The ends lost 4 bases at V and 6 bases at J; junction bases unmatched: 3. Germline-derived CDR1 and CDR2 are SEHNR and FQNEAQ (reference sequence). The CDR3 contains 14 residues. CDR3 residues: CASSWDRGQQTQYF. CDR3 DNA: TGTGCCAGCAGCTGGGACAGGGGGCAGCAGACCCAGTACTTC.

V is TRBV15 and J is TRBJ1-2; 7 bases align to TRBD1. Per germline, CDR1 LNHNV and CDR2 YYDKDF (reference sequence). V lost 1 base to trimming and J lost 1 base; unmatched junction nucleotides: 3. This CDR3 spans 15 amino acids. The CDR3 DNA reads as TGTGCCACCAGCAGAGGTACAGGGGATAACTATGGCTACACCTTC. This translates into CATSRGTGDNYGYTF.

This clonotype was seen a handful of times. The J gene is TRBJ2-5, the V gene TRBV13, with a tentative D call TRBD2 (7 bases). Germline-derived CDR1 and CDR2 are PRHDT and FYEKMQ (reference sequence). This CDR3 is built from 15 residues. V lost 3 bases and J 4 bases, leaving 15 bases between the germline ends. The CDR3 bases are TGTGCCAGCAGCTTCAACGGAGGGGGGGGAGAGACCCAGTACTTC. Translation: CASSFNGGGGETQYF.

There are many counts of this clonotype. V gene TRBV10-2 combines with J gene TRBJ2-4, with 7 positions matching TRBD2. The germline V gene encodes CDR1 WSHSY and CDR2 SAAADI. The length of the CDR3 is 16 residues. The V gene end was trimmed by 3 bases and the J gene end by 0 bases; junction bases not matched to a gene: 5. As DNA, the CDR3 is TGCGCCAGCAGTGATGCGGGAGTACTAGCCAAAAACATTCAGTACTTC. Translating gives CASSDAGVLAKNIQYF.

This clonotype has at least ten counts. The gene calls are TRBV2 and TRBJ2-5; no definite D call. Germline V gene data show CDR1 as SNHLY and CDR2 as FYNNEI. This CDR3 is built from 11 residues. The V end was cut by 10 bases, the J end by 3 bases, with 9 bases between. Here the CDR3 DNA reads TGTGCCACCTCGAAGGAAGAGACCCAGTACTTC. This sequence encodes CATSKEETQYF.

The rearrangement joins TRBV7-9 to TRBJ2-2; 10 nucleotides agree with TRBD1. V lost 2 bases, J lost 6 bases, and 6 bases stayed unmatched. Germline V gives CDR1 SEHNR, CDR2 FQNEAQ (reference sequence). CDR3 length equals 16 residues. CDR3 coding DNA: TGTGCCAGCAGCTTATTGGGACAGGGGTCCCCCGGGGAGCTGTTTTTT. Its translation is CASSLLGQGSPGELFF.

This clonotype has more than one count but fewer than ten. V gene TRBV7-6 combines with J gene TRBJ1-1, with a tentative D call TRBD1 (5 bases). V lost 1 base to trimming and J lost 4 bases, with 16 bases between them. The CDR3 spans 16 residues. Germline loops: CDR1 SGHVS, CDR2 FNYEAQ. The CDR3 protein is CASSLVGQGGSTEAFF. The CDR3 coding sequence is TGTGCCAGCAGCTTAGTGGGGCAGGGAGGTAGCACTGAAGCTTTCTTT.

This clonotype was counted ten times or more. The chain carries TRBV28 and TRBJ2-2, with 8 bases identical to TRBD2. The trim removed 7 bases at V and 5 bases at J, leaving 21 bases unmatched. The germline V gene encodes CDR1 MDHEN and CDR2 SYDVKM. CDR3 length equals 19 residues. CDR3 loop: CASTLWAGGGTAVTGELFF. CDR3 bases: TGTGCCAGCACCCTTTGGGCCGGGGGGGGGACCGCAGTAACCGGGGAGCTGTTTTTT.

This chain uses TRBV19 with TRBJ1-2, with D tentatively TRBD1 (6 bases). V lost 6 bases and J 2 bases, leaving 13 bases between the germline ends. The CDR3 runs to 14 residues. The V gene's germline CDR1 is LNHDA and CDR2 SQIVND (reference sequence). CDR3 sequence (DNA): TGTGCCAGTAGGGAGACAGGTGGAAACTATGGCTACACCTTC. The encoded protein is CASRETGGNYGYTF.

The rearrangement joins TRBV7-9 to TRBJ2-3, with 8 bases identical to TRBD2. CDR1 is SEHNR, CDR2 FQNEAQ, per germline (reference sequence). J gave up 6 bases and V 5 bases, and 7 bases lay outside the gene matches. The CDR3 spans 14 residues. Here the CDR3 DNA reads TGTGCCAGCAGCCTTGGACTAGCTATGGATACGCAGTATTTT. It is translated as CASSLGLAMDTQYF.

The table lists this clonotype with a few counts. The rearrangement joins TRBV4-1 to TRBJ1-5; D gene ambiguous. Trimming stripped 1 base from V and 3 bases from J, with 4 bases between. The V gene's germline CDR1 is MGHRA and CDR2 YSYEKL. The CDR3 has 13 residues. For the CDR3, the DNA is TGCGCCAGCAGCCAAGGCATCAATCAGCCCCAGCATTTT. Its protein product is CASSQGINQPQHF.

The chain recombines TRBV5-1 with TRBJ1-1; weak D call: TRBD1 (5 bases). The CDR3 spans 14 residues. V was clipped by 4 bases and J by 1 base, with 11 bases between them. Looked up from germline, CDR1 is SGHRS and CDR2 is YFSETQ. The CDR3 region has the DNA TGCGCCAGCAGCGGGGGACGGACGAACACTGAAGCTTTCTTT. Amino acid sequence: CASSGGRTNTEAFF.

CDR3 amino acids: CASSELRTGRSGELFF. CDR3 sequence (DNA): TGTGCCAGCAGTGAACTCAGGACAGGAAGATCCGGGGAGCTGTTTTTT. The genes are TRBV2 and TRBJ2-2; 7 positions match TRBD1. CDR1 is SNHLY and CDR2 is FYNNEI in the germline V gene. With V trimmed by 2 bases and J by 6 bases, 9 bases remained unmatched. The CDR3 contains 16 residues.